Listed below are T cell receptor beta chains from one sample, sequenced in a study of control samples from healthy donors and cancer patients. Method: immunoSEQ multiplex PCR; TCRdb's copy keeps in-frame clones and lacks some. Found here are 150,000 to 180,000 clones, approximately 94% of them singletons; the top ten hold around 5.4%. Sequenced input: blood. The origin of the receptors is a man aged 40-55 years in good health. CDR3s include the opening cysteine and the closing phenylalanine or tryptophan. The D gene is left open where the match is weak. Clone size is not always given. Where it is, it says once, few, many or a class for expanded clones.

v_gene: TRBV5-1
j_gene: TRBJ1-1
d_gene: -
abundance: -
CDR3aa: CASSLSLGNTEAFF
CDR3nt: TGCGCCAGCAGCTTGAGCCTTGGTAACACTGAAGCTTTCTTT

v_gene: TRBV18
j_gene: TRBJ1-1
d_gene: TRBD1
abundance: -
CDR3aa: CASSPGQGRTEAFF
CDR3nt: TGTGCCAGCTCACCAGGACAGGGGAGGACTGAAGCTTTCTTT

v_gene: TRBV11-2
j_gene: TRBJ1-3
d_gene: TRBD1
abundance: -
CDR3aa: CASSSERFLTGGNTIYF
CDR3nt: TGTGCCAGCAGCTCCGAGCGGTTTCTGACAGGGGGAAACACCATATATTTT

v_gene: TRBV27
j_gene: TRBJ1-1
d_gene: -
abundance: -
CDR3aa: CASSSTGGEAFF
CDR3nt: TGTGCCAGCAGTTCTACTGGGGGTGAAGCTTTCTTT

v_gene: TRBV7-9
j_gene: TRBJ2-4
d_gene: -
abundance: once
CDR3aa: CASSFGGRAKNIQYF
CDR3nt: TGTGCCAGCAGCTTTGGGGGGCGAGCCAAAAACATTCAGTACTTC

v_gene: TRBV27
j_gene: TRBJ2-1
d_gene: TRBD2
abundance: -
CDR3aa: CASSRSGGALYNEQFF
CDR3nt: TGTGCCAGCAGCCGGAGCGGGGGGGCCCTGTACAATGAGCAGTTCTTC

v_gene: TRBV12-3/TRBV12-4
j_gene: TRBJ1-2
d_gene: -
abundance: -
CDR3aa: CASSFSQAYGYTF
CDR3nt: TGTGCCAGCAGTTTTAGCCAGGCCTATGGCTACACCTTC

v_gene: TRBV4-1
j_gene: TRBJ1-5
d_gene: -
abundance: -
CDR3aa: CASSQNFASGEKPQHF
CDR3nt: TGCGCCAGCAGCCAAAACTTCGCCTCGGGGGAGAAGCCCCAGCATTTT

v_gene: TRBV4-3
j_gene: TRBJ2-1
d_gene: -
abundance: -
CDR3aa: CASSHDNSNEQFF
CDR3nt: TGCGCCAGCAGCCATGACAACAGTAATGAGCAGTTCTTC

v_gene: TRBV5-1
j_gene: TRBJ1-3
d_gene: TRBD1
abundance: -
CDR3aa: CASSLGGGQANTIYF
CDR3nt: TGCGCCAGCAGCTTAGGAGGGGGACAGGCGAACACCATATATTTT

v_gene: TRBV5-5
j_gene: TRBJ1-2
d_gene: TRBD1
abundance: -
CDR3aa: CASSLGTGTNYGYTF
CDR3nt: TGTGCCAGCAGCTTGGGGACAGGTACTAACTATGGCTACACCTTC

v_gene: TRBV5-5
j_gene: TRBJ1-6
d_gene: TRBD1
abundance: -
CDR3aa: CASSPGQGIAALHF
CDR3nt: TGTGCCAGCAGCCCGGGACAGGGAATAGCAGCCCTCCACTTT

v_gene: TRBV27
j_gene: TRBJ1-6
d_gene: -
abundance: -
CDR3aa: CASSLRQDNSPLHF
CDR3nt: TGTGCCAGCAGTTTAAGGCAGGATAATTCACCCCTCCACTTT

v_gene: TRBV24-1
j_gene: TRBJ2-2
d_gene: -
abundance: -
CDR3aa: CATSDYRADTGELFF
CDR3nt: TGTGCCACCAGTGATTACAGGGCGGACACCGGGGAGCTGTTTTTT

v_gene: TRBV4-3
j_gene: TRBJ2-7
d_gene: -
abundance: -
CDR3aa: CASSQNPRSYEQYF
CDR3nt: TGCGCCAGCAGCCAGAACCCAAGGTCCTACGAGCAGTACTTC

v_gene: TRBV18
j_gene: TRBJ2-1
d_gene: -
abundance: -
CDR3aa: CASSPSLGNNEQFF
CDR3nt: TGTGCCAGCTCACCATCTCTCGGCAACAATGAGCAGTTCTTC

v_gene: TRBV7-2
j_gene: TRBJ2-1
d_gene: -
abundance: -
CDR3aa: CASSLTGNEQFF
CDR3nt: TGTGCCAGCAGCTTGACAGGCAATGAGCAGTTCTTC

v_gene: TRBV7-8
j_gene: TRBJ2-2
d_gene: -
abundance: -
CDR3aa: CASTVTGELFF
CDR3nt: TGTGCGAGCACAGTCACCGGGGAGCTGTTTTTT

v_gene: TRBV19
j_gene: TRBJ1-4
d_gene: -
abundance: -
CDR3aa: CASSWEGKPNEKLFF
CDR3nt: TGTGCCAGTAGTTGGGAGGGGAAACCTAATGAAAAACTGTTTTTT

v_gene: TRBV15
j_gene: TRBJ2-3
d_gene: -
abundance: -
CDR3aa: CATSRELFNTQYF
CDR3nt: TGTGCCACCAGCAGAGAACTATTCAATACGCAGTATTTT

v_gene: TRBV18
j_gene: TRBJ2-5
d_gene: -
abundance: -
CDR3aa: CASSPTQGYQETQYF
CDR3nt: TGTGCCAGCTCACCAACACAGGGCTACCAAGAGACCCAGTACTTC

v_gene: TRBV6-5
j_gene: TRBJ1-2
d_gene: -
abundance: -
CDR3aa: CASTPRNYGYTF
CDR3nt: TGTGCCAGCACCCCCAGGAACTATGGCTACACCTTC